This TCR beta chain was identified during a study of blood T cells in healthy people across ages. Study-level results: The recorded TCR beta diversity per million T cells decreased in a roughly linear manner with age. Greater diversity and more naive CD4+ cells were seen in long-lived donors than in aged donors.

The CDR3 is 11 amino acids. Trimming pared 6 bases from V and 9 bases from J, leaving 9 bases between. Alongside a J-beta primer mix, a sample-barcoded 5' primer served in a second PCR lasting about 7 to 12 cycles. TCRdb processed the 5' RACE reads anew with MiXCR; each CDR3 protein has one entry. The table shows about a million distinct CDR3 sequences, with around 54% occurring only once. As regards this clonotype: Its antigen is currently unknown.

The people who gave samples were healthy Caucasians from Russia, aged about 6 to 100. A minimum of 6 million PBMCs was isolated per sample. The sequenced material came from blood. This clonotype was obtained from a woman in her sixties or seventies in good health. V and J are TRBV12-3 or TRBV12-4 and TRBJ2-1; D ambiguous. The CDR3 loop is CASRVTAEQFF. The CDR3 nucleotides are TGTGCCAGCAGAGTCACGGCTGAGCAGTTCTTC.